Sequencing of this T cell receptor beta chain was carried out in a study of Ad26.COV2.S vaccination and SARS-CoV-2 variants. About the research overall: Intramuscular Ad26.COV2.S doses were given once or twice, 56 days apart.

Findings and limits, study-wide: Those who received the vaccine showed greater spike-specific TCR breadth than those given placebo. Recipients of vaccine and of placebo showed similar breadth of their non-spike TCR repertoires.

Libraries were prepared by immunoSEQ multiplex PCR; TCRdb keeps only in-frame clonotypes and omits some of them. The table has fewer than 400,000 clones, about 90% seen once; the top ten hold 5.5%. This sample's treatment: approximately 18 received Ad26.COV2.S at low or high dose, single or two shots; roughly five received placebo; per-sample allocation not given. Sampling took place 63 days after the first vaccine or placebo injection. Boston hosted the donor, who was an adult aged 18-55 years. As for this clone: The target antigen is unknown.

V shed 0 bases and J shed 0 bases, with 16 bases lying between them. The CDR3 has 18 residues. CDR1 is LGHNA and CDR2 is YSLEER in the germline V gene. This chain uses TRBV4-3 with TRBJ2-3, with D possibly matching TRBD1 (6 bases). This receptor was obtained from a person aged 18 to 59 who received the Ad26.COV2.S COVID-19 vaccine or a placebo. The sample in question was peripheral blood, obtained in a trial of Ad26.COV2.S vaccine versus placebo. The chain's CDR3 is CASSQEVTGGPSTDTQYF. The CDR3 nucleotides read TGCGCCAGCAGCCAAGAGGTGACAGGTGGGCCTAGCACAGATACGCAGTATTTT.